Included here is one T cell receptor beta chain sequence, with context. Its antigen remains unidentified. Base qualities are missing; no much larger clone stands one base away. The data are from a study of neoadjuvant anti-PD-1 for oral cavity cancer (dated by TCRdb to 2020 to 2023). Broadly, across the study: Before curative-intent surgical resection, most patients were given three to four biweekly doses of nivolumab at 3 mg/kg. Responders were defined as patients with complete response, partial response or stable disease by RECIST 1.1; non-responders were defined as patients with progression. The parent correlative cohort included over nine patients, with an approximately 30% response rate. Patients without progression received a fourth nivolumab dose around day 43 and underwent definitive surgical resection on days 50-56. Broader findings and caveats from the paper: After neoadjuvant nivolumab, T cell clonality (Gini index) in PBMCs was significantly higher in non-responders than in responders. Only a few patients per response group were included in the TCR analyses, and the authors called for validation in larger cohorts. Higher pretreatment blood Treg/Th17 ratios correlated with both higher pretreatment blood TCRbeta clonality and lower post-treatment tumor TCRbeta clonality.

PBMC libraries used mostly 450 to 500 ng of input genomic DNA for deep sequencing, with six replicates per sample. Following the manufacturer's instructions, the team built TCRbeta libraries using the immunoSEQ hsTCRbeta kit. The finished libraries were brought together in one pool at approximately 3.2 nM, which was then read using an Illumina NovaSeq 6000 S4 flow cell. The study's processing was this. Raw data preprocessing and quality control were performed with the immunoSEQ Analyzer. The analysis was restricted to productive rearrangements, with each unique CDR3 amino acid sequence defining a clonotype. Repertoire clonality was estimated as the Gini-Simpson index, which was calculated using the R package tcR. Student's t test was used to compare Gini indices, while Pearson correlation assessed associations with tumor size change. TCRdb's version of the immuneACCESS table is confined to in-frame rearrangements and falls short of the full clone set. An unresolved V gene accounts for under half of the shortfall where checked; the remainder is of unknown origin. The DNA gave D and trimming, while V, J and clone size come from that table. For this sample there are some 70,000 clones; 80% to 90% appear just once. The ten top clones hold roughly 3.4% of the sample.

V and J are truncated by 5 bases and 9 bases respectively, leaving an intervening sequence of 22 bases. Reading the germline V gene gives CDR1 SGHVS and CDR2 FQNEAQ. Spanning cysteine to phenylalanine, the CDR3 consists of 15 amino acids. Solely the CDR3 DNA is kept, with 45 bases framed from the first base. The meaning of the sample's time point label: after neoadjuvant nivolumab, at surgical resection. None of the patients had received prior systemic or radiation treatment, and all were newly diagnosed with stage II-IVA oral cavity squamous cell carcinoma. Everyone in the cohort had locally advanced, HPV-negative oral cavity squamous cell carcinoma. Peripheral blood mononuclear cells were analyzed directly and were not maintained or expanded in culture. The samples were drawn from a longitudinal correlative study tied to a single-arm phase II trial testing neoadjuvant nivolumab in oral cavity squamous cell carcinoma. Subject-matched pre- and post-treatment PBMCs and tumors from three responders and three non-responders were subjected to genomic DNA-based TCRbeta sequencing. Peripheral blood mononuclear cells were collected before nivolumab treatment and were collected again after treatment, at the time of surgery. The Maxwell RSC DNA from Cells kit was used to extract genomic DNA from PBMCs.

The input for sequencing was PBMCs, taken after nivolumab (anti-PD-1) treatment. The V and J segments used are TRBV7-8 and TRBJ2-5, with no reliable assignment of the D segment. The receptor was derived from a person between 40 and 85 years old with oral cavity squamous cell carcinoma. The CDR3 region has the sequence CASSPRGALKQAQYF. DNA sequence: TGTGCCAGCAGCCCCCGAGGTGCCTTAAAGCAGGCCCAGTACTTC. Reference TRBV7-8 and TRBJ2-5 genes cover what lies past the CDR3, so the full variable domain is GAGVSQSPRYKVAKRGQDVALRCDPISGHVSLFWYQQALGQGPEFLTYFQNEAQLDKSGLPSDRFFAERPEGSVSTLKIQRTQQEDSAVYLCASSPRGALKQAQYFGPGTRLLVL.